These T cell receptor beta chains were read from a single sample in a study of human T cells and chemical hapten exposure. MiXCR, run by TCRdb on the RACE reads, gives a single entry per CDR3 protein. The sample shows tens of thousands of distinct CDR3 sequences, 6.5% to 10% of them seen only once. The sequencing here drew on whole blood, taken in connection with sensitization to the hapten diphenylcyclopropenone (DPC). Receptors were obtained from a woman in her fifties or sixties with alopecia areata. Some clones in this sample may be carry-over from other donors' samples. CDR3s include the opening cysteine and the closing phenylalanine or tryptophan. Only some rows state a clone size, as once, few, many or a class for expanded clones.

j_gene | abundance | v_gene | len | CDR3aa
TRBJ1-1 | few | TRBV24-1 | 14 | CASRGGPGYTEAFF
TRBJ2-7 | NA | TRBV28 | 14 | CASSSWTGRGEQYF
TRBJ1-6 | NA | TRBV6-1 | 14 | CASRETGGDSPLHF
TRBJ2-1 | NA | TRBV6-5 | 10 | CASEHYEQFF
TRBJ2-7 | many | TRBV20-1 | 13 | CSARIPTSYEQYF
TRBJ2-1 | NA | TRBV6-2/TRBV6-3 | 16 | CASKPTPDRGRNEQFF
TRBJ2-3 | few | TRBV15 | 15 | CATSRLTQSTDTQYF
TRBJ2-3 | few | TRBV7-2 | 16 | CASSSQGALSTDTQYF
TRBJ1-4 | NA | TRBV2 | 14 | CASGAGPGSGKLFF
TRBJ1-2 | few | TRBV7-2 | 16 | CASSLTRGQLNYGYTF
TRBJ2-7 | NA | TRBV6-1 | 15 | CASSVFPIVEDEQYF
TRBJ2-3 | many | TRBV7-9 | 20 | CASSLAWGARFPTSTDTQYF
TRBJ1-6 | NA | TRBV5-4 | 15 | CASSASGQGGSPLHF
TRBJ2-3 | many | TRBV7-9 | 11 | CASSVTDTQYF
TRBJ1-1 | NA | TRBV5-1 | 15 | CASSFRAGRNTEAFF
TRBJ1-3 | NA | TRBV5-1 | 15 | CASSLDGPPGNTIYF
TRBJ2-7 | few | TRBV28 | 13 | CASSFRGGYEQYF
TRBJ1-5 | many | TRBV6-1 | 14 | CASSELEWTQPQHF
TRBJ2-3 | many | TRBV20-1 | 15 | CSARDPSLPPDTQYF
TRBJ2-5 | many | TRBV28 | 15 | CASSLLLEVQETQYF
TRBJ2-3 | few | TRBV24-1 | 19 | CATSDPRGGSGGRTDTQYF
TRBJ1-2 | many | TRBV29-1 | 12 | CSGATGGEKYTF
TRBJ2-1 | NA | TRBV12-3/TRBV12-4 | 15 | CASSGDAGSYNEQFF
TRBJ2-2 | many | TRBV6-2/TRBV6-3 | 14 | CASSLQGAFGELFF
TRBJ2-7 | NA | TRBV13 | 18 | CASSFTSGAARPGDEQYF
TRBJ1-4 | few | TRBV6-2/TRBV6-3 | 15 | CASSLRQGPNEKLFF
TRBJ1-2 | few | TRBV12-3/TRBV12-4 | 14 | CASSPRDSIYGYTF
TRBJ2-3 | few | TRBV7-2 | 16 | CASSPAWRGDTDTQYF
TRBJ1-4 | many | TRBV29-1 | 12 | CSVVQDNEKLFF
TRBJ2-7 | NA | TRBV6-2/TRBV6-3 | 16 | CASSYPRGEGTYEQYF
TRBJ2-3 | NA | TRBV7-6 | 16 | CASSLGGTGSTDTQYF
TRBJ2-6 | NA | TRBV18 | 15 | CASSPMGSGANVLTF
TRBJ2-3 | few | TRBV5-4 | 11 | CASSASHTQYF
TRBJ2-1 | NA | TRBV7-7 | 14 | CASSSEVGQGKQFF
TRBJ2-3 | NA | TRBV12-3/TRBV12-4 | 16 | CASSNKGLRGTDTQYF
TRBJ1-2 | NA | TRBV29-1 | 14 | CSVEAAQGAYGYTF
TRBJ2-3 | NA | TRBV11-2 | 16 | CASSLRSQGSTDTQYF
TRBJ2-3 | few | TRBV3-1 | 17 | CASSQEGLRGNTDTQYF
TRBJ1-4 | NA | TRBV27 | 16 | CASSLVGGAGYEKLFF
TRBJ1-3 | NA | TRBV30 | 14 | CAWSMRGASNTIYF
TRBJ1-1 | few | TRBV7-9 | 15 | CASSLGQLGSTEAFF
TRBJ2-7 | many | TRBV29-1 | 14 | CSVGQGMGRYEQYF
TRBJ2-3 | NA | TRBV5-1 | 16 | CASSRETSGRAGTQYF
TRBJ2-5 | NA | TRBV6-6 | 14 | CASSQPGHQETQYF
TRBJ1-1 | many | TRBV10-3 | 13 | CAIQSSPNTEAFF
TRBJ1-5 | NA | TRBV4-2 | 15 | CASSQDSTGDQPQHF
TRBJ2-1 | NA | TRBV3-1 | 16 | CASSRRGDGSTDEQFF
TRBJ1-6 | many | TRBV6-5 | 15 | CASSYPPMTGSPLHF
TRBJ2-2 | NA | TRBV10-1 | 16 | CASSEMGAQGTGELFF
TRBJ1-5 | NA | TRBV7-8 | 16 | CASSLAGGYSNQPQHF
TRBJ2-1 | NA | TRBV20-1 | 14 | CSARDGAKPNEQFF
TRBJ2-3 | few | TRBV20-1 | 11 | CSAPAADTQYF
TRBJ2-6 | many | TRBV9 | 16 | CASSAGTASGANVLTF
TRBJ2-3 | NA | TRBV28 | 15 | CASSNGTSSLDTQYF
TRBJ1-3 | many | TRBV12-3/TRBV12-4 | 16 | CASSLRADPSGNTIYF